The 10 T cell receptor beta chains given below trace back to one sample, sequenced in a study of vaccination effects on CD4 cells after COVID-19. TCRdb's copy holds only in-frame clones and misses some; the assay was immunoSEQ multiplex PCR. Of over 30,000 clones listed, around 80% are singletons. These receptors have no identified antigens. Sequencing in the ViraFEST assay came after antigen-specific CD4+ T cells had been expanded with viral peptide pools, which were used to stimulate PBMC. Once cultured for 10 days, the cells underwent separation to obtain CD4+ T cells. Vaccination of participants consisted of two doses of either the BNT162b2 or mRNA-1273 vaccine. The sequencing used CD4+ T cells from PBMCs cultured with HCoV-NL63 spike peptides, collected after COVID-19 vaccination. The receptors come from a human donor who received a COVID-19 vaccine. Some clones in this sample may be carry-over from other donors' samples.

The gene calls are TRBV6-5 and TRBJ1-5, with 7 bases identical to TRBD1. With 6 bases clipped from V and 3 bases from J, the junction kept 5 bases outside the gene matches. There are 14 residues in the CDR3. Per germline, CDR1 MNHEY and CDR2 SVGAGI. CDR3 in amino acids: CASSGQAFNQPQHF. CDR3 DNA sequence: TGTGCCAGCAGCGGACAGGCTTTCAATCAGCCCCAGCATTTT.

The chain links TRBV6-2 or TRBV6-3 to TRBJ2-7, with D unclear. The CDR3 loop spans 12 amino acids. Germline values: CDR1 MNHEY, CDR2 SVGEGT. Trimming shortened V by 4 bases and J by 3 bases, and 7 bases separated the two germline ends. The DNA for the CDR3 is TGTGCCAGCAGTTTCAATGACTACGAGCAGTACGTC. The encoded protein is CASSFNDYEQYV.

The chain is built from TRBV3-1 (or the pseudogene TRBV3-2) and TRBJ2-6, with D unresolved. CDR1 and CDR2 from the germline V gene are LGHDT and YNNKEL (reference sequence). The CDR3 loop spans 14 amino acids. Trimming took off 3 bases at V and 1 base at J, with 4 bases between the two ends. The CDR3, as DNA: TGTGCCAGCAGCCAGTCGTCTGGGGCCAACGTCCTGACTTTC. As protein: CASSQSSGANVLTF.

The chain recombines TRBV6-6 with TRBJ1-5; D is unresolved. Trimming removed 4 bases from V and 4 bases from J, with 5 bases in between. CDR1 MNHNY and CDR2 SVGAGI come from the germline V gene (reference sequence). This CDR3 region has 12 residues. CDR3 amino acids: CASSSRNQPQHF. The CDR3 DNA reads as TGTGCCAGCAGTTCCAGAAATCAGCCCCAGCATTTT.

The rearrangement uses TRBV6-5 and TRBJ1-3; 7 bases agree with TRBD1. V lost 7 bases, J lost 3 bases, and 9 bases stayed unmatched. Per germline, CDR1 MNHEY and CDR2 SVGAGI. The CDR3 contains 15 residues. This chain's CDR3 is CASKRTGESGNTIYF. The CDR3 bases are TGTGCCAGCAAAAGGACAGGCGAGAGTGGAAACACCATATATTTT.

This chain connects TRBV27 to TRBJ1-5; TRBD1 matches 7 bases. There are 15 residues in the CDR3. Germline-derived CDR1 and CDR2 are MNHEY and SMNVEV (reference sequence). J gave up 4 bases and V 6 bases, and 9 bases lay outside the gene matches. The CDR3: CASSPDRLQNQPQHF. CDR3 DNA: TGTGCCAGCAGCCCGGACAGGCTCCAAAATCAGCCCCAGCATTTT.

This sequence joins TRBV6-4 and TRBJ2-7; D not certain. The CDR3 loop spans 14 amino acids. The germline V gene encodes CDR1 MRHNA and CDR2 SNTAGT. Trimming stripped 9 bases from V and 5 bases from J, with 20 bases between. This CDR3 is CARELTTEWDEQYV. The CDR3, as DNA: TGTGCCAGGGAATTGACAACCGAGTGGGACGAGCAGTACGTC.

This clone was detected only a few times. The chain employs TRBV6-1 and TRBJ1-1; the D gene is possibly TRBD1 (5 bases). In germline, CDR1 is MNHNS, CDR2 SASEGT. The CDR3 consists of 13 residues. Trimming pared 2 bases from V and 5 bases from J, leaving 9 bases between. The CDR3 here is CASSEIRETEAFF. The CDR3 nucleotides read TGTGCCAGCAGTGAAATCAGGGAAACTGAAGCTTTCTTT.

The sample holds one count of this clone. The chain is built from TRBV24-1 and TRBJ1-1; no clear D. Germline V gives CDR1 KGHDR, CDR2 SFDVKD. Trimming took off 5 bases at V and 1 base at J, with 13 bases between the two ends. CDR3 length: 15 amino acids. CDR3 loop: CATSASGVENTEAFF. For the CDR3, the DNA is TGTGCCACCAGTGCCTCTGGGGTGGAGAACACTGAAGCTTTCTTT.

CDR3 nucleotide sequence: TGTGCCATCAGTGAACCAGGGGCCAAAAACATTCAGTACTTC. Translating gives CAISEPGAKNIQYF. This chain links TRBV10-3 with TRBJ2-4; D might be TRBD1 (5 bases). Per germline, CDR1 ENHRY and CDR2 SYGVKD. V shed 3 bases and J shed 1 base, with 7 bases lying between them. The CDR3 is made up of 14 amino acids.